This T cell receptor beta chain came from a study of blood T cell repertoires in COVID-19. In the original processing: Amplification with reference gene primers provided the estimates of nucleated cell counts. Only in-frame clones appear in the TCRdb table, and some are missing; sequencing was by immunoSEQ multiplex PCR. V and J calls and clone size come straight from that table; D and trimming were deduced from the DNA. The sample lists about 320,000 clones; about nine tenths were seen once. The V end was cut by 0 bases, the J end by 14 bases, with 17 bases between. This CDR3 is built from 15 residues. Germline assignment: CDR1 MNHEY and CDR2 SMNVEV (reference sequence).

The chain recombines TRBV27 with TRBJ1-6; D unclear. The TCR originated in a man aged 60 to 69 who had recovered from COVID-19. The sequencing input was PBMCs or T cells enriched from blood (not recorded which). CDR3 sequence reads: CASSLSDAGSRALHF. The CDR3 bases are TGTGCCAGCAGTTTATCGGACGCGGGGAGTAGGGCCCTCCACTTT.